This T cell receptor beta chain was retrieved from a study of control samples from healthy donors and cancer patients. This table comes from immunoSEQ multiplex PCR, and its TCRdb copy is limited to in-frame clones, with some not included. The repertoire includes about 140,000 clones, approximately 91% of them detected once, and just over 8.5% sits in the top ten. This CDR3 spans 14 amino acids. Germline-derived CDR1 and CDR2 are MDHEN and SYDVKM. Deletions cut 5 bases from V and 8 bases from J, with 16 bases between. This clonotype was obtained from a woman aged 25 to 39 in good health. Input material: blood. The chain is built from TRBV28 and TRBJ2-1; a possible D gene is TRBD1 (6 bases). This chain's CDR3 is CASSPRGRLDEQFF. CDR3 DNA sequence: TGTGCCAGCAGTCCCAGGGGACGGCTAGATGAGCAGTTCTTC.